This T cell receptor (beta chain) was identified in a study of molecular identifiers for immune sequencing clone quantification. On the study more broadly: Within a replicate experiment, RNA obtained from either approximately 20,000 or 98,000 naive CD8 cells was divided into five aliquots, and four of those aliquots were then sequenced. Study conclusions and caveats: Jurkat TCR RNA spiked in from one cell could reportedly be detected among about a million naive cells.

This clonotype was observed many times. Its antigen is unknown. This CDR3 comprises 14 residues. Germline V gene data show CDR1 as PRHDT and CDR2 as FYEKMQ (reference sequence). V was clipped by 0 bases and J by 14 bases; unmatched bases: 6. Methods described previously, with TCR primers listed, were used for bulk TCR libraries. TCRdb re-analysed the PCR reads in MiXCR, keeping a single row per CDR3 protein. Among hundreds of thousands of distinct CDR3 sequences, over 20% were seen once, and the ten largest hold 0.81%. Sorting isolated naive CD8 T cells as CD8+CD4-CCR7+CD45RA+ events. Source material: naive CD8+ T cells from blood, with Jurkat cell RNA spiked in. Noted subset: FACS-sorted CD8+CD4-CCR7+CD45RA+ naive T cells. The chain links TRBV13 to TRBJ1-6; 8 bases are a match to TRBD1. The sequence derives from a human donor in good health. Some libraries in this study had Jurkat cell RNA spiked in. The CDR3 sequence: CASSLGDRGDSLHF. The CDR3 DNA follows: TGTGCCAGCAGCTTAGGAGACAGGGGCGATTCCCTCCACTTT.